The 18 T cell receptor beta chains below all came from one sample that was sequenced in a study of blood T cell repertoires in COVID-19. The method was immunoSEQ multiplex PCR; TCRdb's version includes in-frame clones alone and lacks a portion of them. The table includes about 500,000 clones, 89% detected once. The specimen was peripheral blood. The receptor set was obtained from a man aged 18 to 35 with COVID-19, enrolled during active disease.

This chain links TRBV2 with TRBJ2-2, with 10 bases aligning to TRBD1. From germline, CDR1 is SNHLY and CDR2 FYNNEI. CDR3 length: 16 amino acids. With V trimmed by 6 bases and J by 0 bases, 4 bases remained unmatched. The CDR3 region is CASRPGTGANTGELFF. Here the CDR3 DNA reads TGTGCCAGCAGGCCCGGGACAGGGGCGAACACCGGGGAGCTGTTTTTT. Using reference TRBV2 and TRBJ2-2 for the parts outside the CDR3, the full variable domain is EPEVTQTPSHQVTQMGQEVILRCVPISNHLYFYWYRQILGQKVEFLVSFYNNEISEKSEIFDDQFSVERPDGSNFTLKIRSTKLEDSAMYFCASRPGTGANTGELFFGEGSRLTVL.

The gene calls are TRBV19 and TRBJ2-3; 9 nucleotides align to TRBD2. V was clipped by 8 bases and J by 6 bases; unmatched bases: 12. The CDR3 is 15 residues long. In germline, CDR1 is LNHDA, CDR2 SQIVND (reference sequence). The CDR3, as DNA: TGTGCCAGTGGGACAGCGGGGGGACGCAGGGATACGCAGTATTTT. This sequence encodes CASGTAGGRRDTQYF.

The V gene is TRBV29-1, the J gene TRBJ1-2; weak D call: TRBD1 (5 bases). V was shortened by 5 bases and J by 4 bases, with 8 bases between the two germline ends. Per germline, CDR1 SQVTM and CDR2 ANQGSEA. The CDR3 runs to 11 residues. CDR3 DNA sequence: TGCAGCGTTTGGGGCGGCTATGGCTACACCTTC. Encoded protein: CSVWGGYGYTF.

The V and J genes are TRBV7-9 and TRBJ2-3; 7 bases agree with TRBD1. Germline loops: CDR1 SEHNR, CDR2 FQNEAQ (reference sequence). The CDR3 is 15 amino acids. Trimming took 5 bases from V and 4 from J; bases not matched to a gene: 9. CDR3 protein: CASSLGQTPADTQYF. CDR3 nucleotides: TGTGCCAGCAGCCTGGGACAGACGCCCGCAGATACGCAGTATTTT.

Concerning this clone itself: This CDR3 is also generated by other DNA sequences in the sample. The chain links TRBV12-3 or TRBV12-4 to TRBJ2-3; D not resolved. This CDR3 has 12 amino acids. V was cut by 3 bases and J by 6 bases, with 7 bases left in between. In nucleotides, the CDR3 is TGTGCCAGCAGTTTCGGTGCTGATACGCAGTATTTT. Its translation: CASSFGADTQYF.

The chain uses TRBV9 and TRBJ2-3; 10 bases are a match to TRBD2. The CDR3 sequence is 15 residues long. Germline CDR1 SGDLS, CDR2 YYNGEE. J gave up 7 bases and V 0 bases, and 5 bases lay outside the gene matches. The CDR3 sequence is CASSVGAGGPNTQYF. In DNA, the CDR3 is TGTGCCAGCAGCGTAGGAGCGGGGGGGCCAAATACGCAGTATTTT. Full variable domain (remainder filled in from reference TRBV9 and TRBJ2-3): DSGVTQTPKHLITATGQRVTLRCSPRSGDLSVYWYQQSLDQGLQFLIQYYNGEERAKGNILERFSAQQFPDLHSELNLSSLELGDSALYFCASSVGAGGPNTQYFGPGTRLTVL.

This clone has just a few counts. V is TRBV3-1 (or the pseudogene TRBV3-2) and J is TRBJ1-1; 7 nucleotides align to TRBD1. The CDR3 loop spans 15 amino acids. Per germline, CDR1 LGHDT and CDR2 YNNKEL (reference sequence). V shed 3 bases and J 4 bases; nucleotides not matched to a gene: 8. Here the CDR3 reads CASSQTDRVGTEAFF. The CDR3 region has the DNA TGTGCCAGCAGCCAGACCGACAGGGTGGGCACTGAAGCTTTCTTT.

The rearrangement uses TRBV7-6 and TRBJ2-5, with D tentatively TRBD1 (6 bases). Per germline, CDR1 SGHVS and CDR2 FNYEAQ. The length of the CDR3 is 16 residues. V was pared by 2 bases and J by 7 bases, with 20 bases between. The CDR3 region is CASSLRRDTFDGTQYF. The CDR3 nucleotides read TGTGCCAGCAGCTTACGCAGGGACACGTTTGATGGGACCCAGTACTTC.

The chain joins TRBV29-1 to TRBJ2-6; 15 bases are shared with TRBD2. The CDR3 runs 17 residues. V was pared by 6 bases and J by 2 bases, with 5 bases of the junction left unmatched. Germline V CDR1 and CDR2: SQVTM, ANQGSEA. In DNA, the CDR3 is TGCAGCGTGCTGGGACTAGCGGGAGGAACTGGGGCCAACGTCCTGACTTTC. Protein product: CSVLGLAGGTGANVLTF.

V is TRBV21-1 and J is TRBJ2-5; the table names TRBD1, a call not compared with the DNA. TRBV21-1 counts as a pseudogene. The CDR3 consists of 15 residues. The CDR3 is CASSTPDRGQETQYF. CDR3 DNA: TGTGCCAGCAGCACACCGGACAGGGGACAAGAGACCCAGTACTTC.

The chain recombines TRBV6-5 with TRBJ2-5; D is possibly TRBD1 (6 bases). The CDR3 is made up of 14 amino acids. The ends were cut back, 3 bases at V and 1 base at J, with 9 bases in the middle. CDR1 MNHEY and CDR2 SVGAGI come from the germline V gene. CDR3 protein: CASSYRGTQETQYF. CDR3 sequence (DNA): TGTGCCAGCAGTTATAGGGGGACCCAAGAGACCCAGTACTTC.

The CDR3: CASSPMVRNSPLHF. As DNA, the CDR3 is TGTGCCAGCTCACCAATGGTCCGGAATTCACCCCTCCACTTT. This chain links TRBV18 with TRBJ1-6; D is uncertain. The length of the CDR3 is 14 residues. The V end was cut by 2 bases, the J end by 7 bases, with 9 bases between. CDR1 is KGHSH, CDR2 LQKENI, per germline. Looking up the rest from reference TRBV18 and TRBJ1-6 gives the full variable domain: NAGVMQNPRHLVRRRGQEARLRCSPMKGHSHVYWYRQLPEEGLKFMVYLQKENIIDESGMPKERFSAEFPKEGPSILRIQQVVRGDSAAYFCASSPMVRNSPLHFGNGTRLTVT.

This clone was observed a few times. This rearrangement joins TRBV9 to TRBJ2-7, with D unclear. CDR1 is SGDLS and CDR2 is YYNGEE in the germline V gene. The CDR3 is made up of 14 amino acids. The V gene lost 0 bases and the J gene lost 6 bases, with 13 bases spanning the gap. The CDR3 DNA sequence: TGTGCCAGCAGCGTAGCTAGGAACGTGAGCGAGCAGTACTTC. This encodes CASSVARNVSEQYF.

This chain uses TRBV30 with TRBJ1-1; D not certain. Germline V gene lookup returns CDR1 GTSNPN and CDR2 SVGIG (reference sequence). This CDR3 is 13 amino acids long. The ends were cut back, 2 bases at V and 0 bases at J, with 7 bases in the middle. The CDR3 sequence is CAWSTSLNTEAFF. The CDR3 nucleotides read TGTGCCTGGAGTACGAGTCTGAACACTGAAGCTTTCTTT.

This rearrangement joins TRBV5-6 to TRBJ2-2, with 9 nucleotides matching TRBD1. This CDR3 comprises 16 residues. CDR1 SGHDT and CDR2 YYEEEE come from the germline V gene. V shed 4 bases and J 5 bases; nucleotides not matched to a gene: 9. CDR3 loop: CASSLPGTGRTGELFF. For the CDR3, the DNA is TGTGCCAGCAGCCTCCCTGGGACAGGGCGGACCGGGGAGCTGTTTTTT.

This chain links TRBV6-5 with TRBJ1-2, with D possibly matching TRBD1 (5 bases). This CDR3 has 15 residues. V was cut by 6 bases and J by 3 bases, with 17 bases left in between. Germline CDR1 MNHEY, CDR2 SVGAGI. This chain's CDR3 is CASRDTRAGYYGYTF. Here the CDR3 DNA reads TGTGCCAGCAGGGACACCAGGGCAGGGTACTATGGCTACACCTTC.

The CDR3 reads CARSRDTSGANVLTF. CDR3 nucleotides: TGTGCCAGAAGCCGGGACACCTCTGGGGCCAACGTCCTGACTTTC. This sequence joins TRBV5-3 and TRBJ2-6, with a weak D call TRBD1 (6 bases). TRBV5-3 qualifies as an ORF whose function is uncertain. The V end was cut by 4 bases, the J end by 0 bases, with 8 bases between. The CDR3 extends over 15 amino acids.

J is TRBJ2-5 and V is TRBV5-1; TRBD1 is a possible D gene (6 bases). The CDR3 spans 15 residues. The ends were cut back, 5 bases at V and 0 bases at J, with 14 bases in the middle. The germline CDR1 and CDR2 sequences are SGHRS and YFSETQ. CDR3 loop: CASSSHREYQETQYF. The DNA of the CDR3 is TGCGCCAGCAGTAGCCACAGGGAGTACCAAGAGACCCAGTACTTC.